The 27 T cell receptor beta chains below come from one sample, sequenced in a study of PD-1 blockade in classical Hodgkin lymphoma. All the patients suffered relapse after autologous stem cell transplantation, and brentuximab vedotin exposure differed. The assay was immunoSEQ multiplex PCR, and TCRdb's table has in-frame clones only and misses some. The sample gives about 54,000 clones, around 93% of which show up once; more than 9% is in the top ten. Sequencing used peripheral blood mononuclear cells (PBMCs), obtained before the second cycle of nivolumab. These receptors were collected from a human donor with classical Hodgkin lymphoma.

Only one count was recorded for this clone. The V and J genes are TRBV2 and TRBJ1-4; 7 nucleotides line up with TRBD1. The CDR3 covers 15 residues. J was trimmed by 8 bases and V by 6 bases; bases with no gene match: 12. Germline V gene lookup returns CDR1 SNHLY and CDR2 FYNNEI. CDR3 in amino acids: CASRAGQAQDEKLFF. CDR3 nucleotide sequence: TGTGCCAGCAGGGCAGGACAGGCCCAGGACGAAAAACTGTTTTTT.

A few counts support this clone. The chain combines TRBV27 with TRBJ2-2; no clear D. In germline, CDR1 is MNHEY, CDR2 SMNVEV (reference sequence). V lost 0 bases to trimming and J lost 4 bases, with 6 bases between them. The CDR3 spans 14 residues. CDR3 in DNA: TGTGCCAGCAGTTTATCGCCGGGCACCGGGGAGCTGTTTTTT. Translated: CASSLSPGTGELFF.

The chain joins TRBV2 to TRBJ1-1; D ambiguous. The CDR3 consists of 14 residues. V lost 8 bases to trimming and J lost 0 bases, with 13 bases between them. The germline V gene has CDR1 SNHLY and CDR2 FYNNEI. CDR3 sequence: CASFRVSMNTEAFF. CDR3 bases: TGTGCCAGCTTCCGGGTCTCAATGAACACTGAAGCTTTCTTT. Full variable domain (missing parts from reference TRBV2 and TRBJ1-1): EPEVTQTPSHQVTQMGQEVILRCVPISNHLYFYWYRQILGQKVEFLVSFYNNEISEKSEIFDDQFSVERPDGSNFTLKIRSTKLEDSAMYFCASFRVSMNTEAFFGQGTRLTVV.

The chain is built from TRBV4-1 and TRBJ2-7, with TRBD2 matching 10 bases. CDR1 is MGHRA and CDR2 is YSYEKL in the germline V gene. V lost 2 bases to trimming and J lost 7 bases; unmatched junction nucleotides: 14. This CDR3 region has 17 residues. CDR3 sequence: CASSQIWPTSGKGEQYF. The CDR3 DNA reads TGCGCCAGCAGCCAAATATGGCCCACTAGCGGGAAAGGAGAGCAGTACTTC.

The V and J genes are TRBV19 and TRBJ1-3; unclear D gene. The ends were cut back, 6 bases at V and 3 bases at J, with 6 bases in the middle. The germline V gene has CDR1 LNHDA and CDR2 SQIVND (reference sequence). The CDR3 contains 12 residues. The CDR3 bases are TGTGCCAGTAGCGATTTTGGAAACACCATATATTTT. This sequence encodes CASSDFGNTIYF. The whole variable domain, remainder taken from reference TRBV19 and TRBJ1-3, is DGGITQSPKYLFRKEGQNVTLSCEQNLNHDAMYWYRQDPGQGLRLIYYSQIVNDFQKGDIAEGYSVSREKKESFPLTVTSAQKNPTAFYLCASSDFGNTIYFGEGSWLTVV.

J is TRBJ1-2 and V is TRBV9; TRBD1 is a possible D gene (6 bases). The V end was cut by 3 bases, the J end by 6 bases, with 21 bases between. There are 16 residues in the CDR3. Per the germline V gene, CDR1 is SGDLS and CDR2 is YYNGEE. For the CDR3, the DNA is TGTGCCAGCAGCGCACCCCTGGGGGCAGAGCGTGATGGCTACACCTTC. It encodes CASSAPLGAERDGYTF.

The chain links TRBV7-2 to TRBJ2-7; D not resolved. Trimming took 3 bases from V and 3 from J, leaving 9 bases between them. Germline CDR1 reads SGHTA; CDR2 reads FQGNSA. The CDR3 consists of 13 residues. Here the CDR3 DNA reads TGTGCCAGCAGCTTTTCCGACATCTACGAGCAGTACTTC. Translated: CASSFSDIYEQYF.

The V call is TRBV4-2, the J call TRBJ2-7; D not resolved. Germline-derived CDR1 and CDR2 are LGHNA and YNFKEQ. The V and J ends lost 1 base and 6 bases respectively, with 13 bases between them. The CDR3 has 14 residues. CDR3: CASSQVAPGFEQYF. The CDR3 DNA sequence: TGTGCCAGCAGCCAAGTGGCCCCCGGTTTCGAGCAGTACTTC.

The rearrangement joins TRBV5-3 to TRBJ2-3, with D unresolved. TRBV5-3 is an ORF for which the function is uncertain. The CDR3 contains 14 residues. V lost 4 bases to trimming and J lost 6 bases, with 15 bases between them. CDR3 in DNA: TGTGCCAGAAGCGGCGACTGTCGTAGGGATACGCAGTATTTT. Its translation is CARSGDCRRDTQYF.

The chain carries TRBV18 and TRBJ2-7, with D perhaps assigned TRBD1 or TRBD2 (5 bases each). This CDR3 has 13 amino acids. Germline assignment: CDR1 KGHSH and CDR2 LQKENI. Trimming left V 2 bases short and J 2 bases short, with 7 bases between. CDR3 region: CASSPGDPYEQYF. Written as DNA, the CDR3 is TGTGCCAGCTCACCAGGGGACCCCTACGAGCAGTACTTC.

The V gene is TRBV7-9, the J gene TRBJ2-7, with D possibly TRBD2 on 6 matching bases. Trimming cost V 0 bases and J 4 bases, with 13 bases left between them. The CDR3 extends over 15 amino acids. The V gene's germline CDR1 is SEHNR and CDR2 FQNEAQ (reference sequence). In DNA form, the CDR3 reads TGTGCCAGCAGCTTAGCGGCAGGGACTTTTTACGAGCAGTACTTC. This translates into CASSLAAGTFYEQYF. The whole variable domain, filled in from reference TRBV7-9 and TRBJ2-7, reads DTGVSQNPRHKITKRGQNVTFRCDPISEHNRLYWYRQTLGQGPEFLTYFQNEAQLEKSRLLSDRFSAERPKGSFSTLEIQRTEQGDSAMYLCASSLAAGTFYEQYFGPGTRLTVT.

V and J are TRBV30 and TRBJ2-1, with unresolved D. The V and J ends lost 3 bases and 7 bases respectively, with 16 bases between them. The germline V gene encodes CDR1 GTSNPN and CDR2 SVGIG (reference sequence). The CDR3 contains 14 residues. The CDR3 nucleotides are TGTGCCTGGAGGCCGGACCCAACGCCTAATGAGCAGTTCTTC. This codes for CAWRPDPTPNEQFF.

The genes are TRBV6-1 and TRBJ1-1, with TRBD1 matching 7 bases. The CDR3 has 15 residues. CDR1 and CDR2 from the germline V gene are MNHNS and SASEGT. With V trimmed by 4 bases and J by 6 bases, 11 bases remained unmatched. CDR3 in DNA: TGTGCCAGCAGTGTAGGGGGCGCTTACGTCTCTGAAGCTTTCTTT. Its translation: CASSVGGAYVSEAFF.

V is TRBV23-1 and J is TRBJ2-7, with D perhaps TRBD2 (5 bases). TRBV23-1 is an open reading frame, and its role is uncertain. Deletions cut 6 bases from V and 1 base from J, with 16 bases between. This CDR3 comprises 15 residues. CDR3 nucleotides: TGCGCCAGCAGCCCCTCCGGGGATTCTTCCTACGAGCAGTACTTC. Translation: CASSPSGDSSYEQYF.

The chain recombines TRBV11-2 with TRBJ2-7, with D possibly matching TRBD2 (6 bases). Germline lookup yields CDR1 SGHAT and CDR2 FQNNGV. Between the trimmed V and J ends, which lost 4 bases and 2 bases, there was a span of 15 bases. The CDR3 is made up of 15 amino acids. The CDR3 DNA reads TGTGCCAGCAGCTCGGGACTTAGCGGAACCTACGAGCAGTACTTC. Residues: CASSSGLSGTYEQYF.

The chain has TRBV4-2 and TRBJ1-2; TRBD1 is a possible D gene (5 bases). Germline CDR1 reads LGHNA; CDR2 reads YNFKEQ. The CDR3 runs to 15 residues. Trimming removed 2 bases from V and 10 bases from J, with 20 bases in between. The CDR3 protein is CASSQSRDRGADYTF. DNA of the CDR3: TGTGCCAGCAGCCAAAGCCGGGACCGCGGAGCAGACTACACCTTC.

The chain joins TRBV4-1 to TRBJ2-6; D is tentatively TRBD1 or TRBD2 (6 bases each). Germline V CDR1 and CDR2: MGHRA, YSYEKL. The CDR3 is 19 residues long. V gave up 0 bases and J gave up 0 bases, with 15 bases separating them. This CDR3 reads CASSQEGGGPGSGANVLTF. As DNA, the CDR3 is TGCGCCAGCAGCCAAGAAGGAGGGGGGCCAGGCTCTGGGGCCAACGTCCTGACTTTC.

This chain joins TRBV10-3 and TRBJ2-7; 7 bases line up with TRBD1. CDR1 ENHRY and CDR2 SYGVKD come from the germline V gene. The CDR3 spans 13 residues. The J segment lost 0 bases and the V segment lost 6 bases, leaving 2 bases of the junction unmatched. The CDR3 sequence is CAIRRQGSYEQYF. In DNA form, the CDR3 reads TGTGCCATCAGGAGACAGGGCTCCTACGAGCAGTACTTC.

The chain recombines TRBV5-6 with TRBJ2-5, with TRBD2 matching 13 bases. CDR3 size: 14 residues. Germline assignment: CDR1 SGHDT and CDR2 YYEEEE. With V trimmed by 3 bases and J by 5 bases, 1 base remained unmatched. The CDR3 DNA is TGTGCCAGCAGCTCGGGACTAGCGGGGGAGACCCAGTACTTC. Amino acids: CASSSGLAGETQYF.

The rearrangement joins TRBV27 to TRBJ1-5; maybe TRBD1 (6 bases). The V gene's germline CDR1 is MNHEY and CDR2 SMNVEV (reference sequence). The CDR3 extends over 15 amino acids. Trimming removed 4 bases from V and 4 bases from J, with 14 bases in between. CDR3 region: CASSSEQGTNQPQHF. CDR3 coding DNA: TGTGCCAGCAGTTCCGAACAGGGTACGAATCAGCCCCAGCATTTT.

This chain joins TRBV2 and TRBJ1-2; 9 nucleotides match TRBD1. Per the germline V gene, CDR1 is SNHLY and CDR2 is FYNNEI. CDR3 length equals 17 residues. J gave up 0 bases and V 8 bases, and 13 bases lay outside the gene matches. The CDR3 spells CASPLSSTGGANYGYTF. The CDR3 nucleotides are TGTGCCAGCCCGCTCAGTTCTACAGGGGGCGCTAACTATGGCTACACCTTC. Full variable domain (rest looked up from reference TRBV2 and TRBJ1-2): EPEVTQTPSHQVTQMGQEVILRCVPISNHLYFYWYRQILGQKVEFLVSFYNNEISEKSEIFDDQFSVERPDGSNFTLKIRSTKLEDSAMYFCASPLSSTGGANYGYTFGSGTRLTVV.

The chain's CDR3 is CASNPFIQSEAFF. In nucleotides, the CDR3 is TGTGCCAGCAACCCTTTTATCCAGAGTGAAGCTTTCTTT. This chain connects TRBV7-9 to TRBJ1-1; no clear D. The V gene lost 7 bases and the J gene lost 7 bases, with 16 bases spanning the gap. The germline V gene encodes CDR1 SEHNR and CDR2 FQNEAQ (reference sequence). The CDR3 loop spans 13 amino acids.

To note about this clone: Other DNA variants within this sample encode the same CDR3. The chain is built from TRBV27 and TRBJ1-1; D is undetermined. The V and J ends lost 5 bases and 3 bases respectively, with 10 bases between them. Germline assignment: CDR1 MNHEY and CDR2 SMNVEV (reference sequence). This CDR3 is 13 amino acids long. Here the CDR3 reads CASSIYGDTEAFF. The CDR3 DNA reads TGTGCCAGCAGTATATATGGTGACACTGAAGCTTTCTTT.

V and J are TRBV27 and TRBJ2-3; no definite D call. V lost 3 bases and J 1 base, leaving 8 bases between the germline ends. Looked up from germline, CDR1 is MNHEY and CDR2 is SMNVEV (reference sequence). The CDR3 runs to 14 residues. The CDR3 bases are TGTGCCAGCAGTTTGGGCATAGGCACAGATACGCAGTATTTT. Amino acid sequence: CASSLGIGTDTQYF.

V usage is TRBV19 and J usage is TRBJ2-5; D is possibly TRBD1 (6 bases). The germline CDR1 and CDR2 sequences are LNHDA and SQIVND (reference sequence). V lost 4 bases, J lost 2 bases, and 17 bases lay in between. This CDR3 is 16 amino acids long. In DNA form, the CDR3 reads TGTGCCAGTAGTAGAAGACAGGTCGCACAACAAGAGACCCAGTACTTC. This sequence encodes CASSRRQVAQQETQYF.

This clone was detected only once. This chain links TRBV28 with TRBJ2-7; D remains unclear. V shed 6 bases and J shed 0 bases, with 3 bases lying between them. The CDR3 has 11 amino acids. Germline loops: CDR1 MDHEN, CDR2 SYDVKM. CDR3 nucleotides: TGTGCCAGCAGGTCCTCCTACGAGCAGTACTTC. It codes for CASRSSYEQYF. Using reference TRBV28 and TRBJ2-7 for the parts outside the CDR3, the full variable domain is DVKVTQSSRYLVKRTGEKVFLECVQDMDHENMFWYRQDPGLGLRLIYFSYDVKMKEKGDIPEGYSVSREKKERFSLILESASTNQTSMYLCASRSSYEQYFGPGTRLTVT.

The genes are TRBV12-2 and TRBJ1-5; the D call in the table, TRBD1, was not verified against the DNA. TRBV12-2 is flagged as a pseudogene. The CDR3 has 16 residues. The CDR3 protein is CASRFGRTYSNQPQHF. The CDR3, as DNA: TGTGCAAGTCGCTTCGGCCGGACATATAGCAATCAGCCCCAGCATTTT.